Listed below are T cell receptor beta chains from one sample, sequenced in a study of T-cell memory formation after mild COVID-19. TCRdb reprocessed the 5' RACE reads via MiXCR and lists one record per CDR3 protein. This repertoire shows some 350,000 distinct CDR3 sequences, approximately 12% found once; its top ten account for 20% to 25%. The sequenced sample was PBMCs or a T cell subset sorted from them (not recorded which). The receptors originated from a man between 18 and 35 years old who had mild COVID-19 (a few samples of this study predate the infection). Cell type and time point are not known. Each CDR3 is given without its conserved first and last residue. Each record gives: V gene, J gene, CDR3 protein.

v_gene: TRBV4-1; j_gene: TRBJ2-7; CDR3aa: ASSQAPIYEQY
v_gene: TRBV5-5; j_gene: TRBJ2-3; CDR3aa: ASSVGADTQY
v_gene: TRBV20-1; j_gene: TRBJ2-2; CDR3aa: SATKAGKVELF
v_gene: TRBV5-1; j_gene: TRBJ1-6; CDR3aa: ASSETGSKAPLH
v_gene: TRBV6-2/TRBV6-3; j_gene: TRBJ2-1; CDR3aa: ASSLPAKEQF
v_gene: TRBV4-1; j_gene: TRBJ1-5; CDR3aa: ASSLELAGGNQPQH
v_gene: TRBV19; j_gene: TRBJ2-2; CDR3aa: ASSMIRASSDTGELF
v_gene: TRBV10-1; j_gene: TRBJ2-7; CDR3aa: ASSFGSGAYEQY
v_gene: TRBV7-9; j_gene: TRBJ1-1; CDR3aa: ASSFPEGTGGAGTEAF
v_gene: TRBV20-1; j_gene: TRBJ2-3; CDR3aa: SAPRASGGDTQY
v_gene: TRBV5-1; j_gene: TRBJ2-3; CDR3aa: ASSPLTSGGAITDTQY
v_gene: TRBV7-9; j_gene: TRBJ2-3; CDR3aa: ASSEGAGDSTDTQY
v_gene: TRBV6-2/TRBV6-3; j_gene: TRBJ2-2; CDR3aa: ASSFRQGPNTGELF
v_gene: TRBV9; j_gene: TRBJ1-1; CDR3aa: ASSVGGPEAF
v_gene: TRBV7-2; j_gene: TRBJ1-2; CDR3aa: ASSLMDRGPGYT
v_gene: TRBV9; j_gene: TRBJ1-1; CDR3aa: ASSVTGSPEAF
v_gene: TRBV30; j_gene: TRBJ1-6; CDR3aa: AWRGDRTYNSPLH
v_gene: TRBV6-6; j_gene: TRBJ2-7; CDR3aa: ASSESQGVTYEQY
v_gene: TRBV9; j_gene: TRBJ2-5; CDR3aa: ASSVGTSGAQETQY
v_gene: TRBV4-1; j_gene: TRBJ2-7; CDR3aa: ASSHIPRPGLRSYEQY
v_gene: TRBV11-2; j_gene: TRBJ2-2; CDR3aa: ASSTRVGTSNTGELF
v_gene: TRBV20-1; j_gene: TRBJ1-2; CDR3aa: SAIGENYGYT
v_gene: TRBV5-1; j_gene: TRBJ2-7; CDR3aa: ASSIQGAQIHEQY
v_gene: TRBV7-2; j_gene: TRBJ2-5; CDR3aa: ASSPGTSGATQY
v_gene: TRBV7-9; j_gene: TRBJ1-2; CDR3aa: ASSLRVTGKHYGYT
v_gene: TRBV5-1; j_gene: TRBJ2-1; CDR3aa: ASSLENYNEQF
v_gene: TRBV3-1; j_gene: TRBJ2-5; CDR3aa: ASSRSGTGRETQY
v_gene: TRBV20-1; j_gene: TRBJ2-5; CDR3aa: SATLDSQETQY
v_gene: TRBV10-2; j_gene: TRBJ2-7; CDR3aa: ASSYLGTSDEQY
v_gene: TRBV4-2; j_gene: TRBJ2-3; CDR3aa: ASSFQTSTDTSTDTQY
v_gene: TRBV12-3/TRBV12-4; j_gene: TRBJ1-6; CDR3aa: ASRRLLSPLH
v_gene: TRBV2; j_gene: TRBJ1-1; CDR3aa: ASRTPGQGMMNTEAF
v_gene: TRBV7-2; j_gene: TRBJ2-1; CDR3aa: ASSLAGTGGYNEQF
v_gene: TRBV20-1; j_gene: TRBJ2-1; CDR3aa: SASGTGRLNEQF
v_gene: TRBV5-1; j_gene: TRBJ2-3; CDR3aa: ASSALGGGPDTQY
v_gene: TRBV20-1; j_gene: TRBJ2-5; CDR3aa: RTQRQETQY
v_gene: TRBV12-3/TRBV12-4; j_gene: TRBJ2-1; CDR3aa: ASSITGIRSEQF
v_gene: TRBV7-3; j_gene: TRBJ2-3; CDR3aa: ASSLTGGHIKDTQY
v_gene: TRBV11-2; j_gene: TRBJ2-3; CDR3aa: ASSPSPTDTQY